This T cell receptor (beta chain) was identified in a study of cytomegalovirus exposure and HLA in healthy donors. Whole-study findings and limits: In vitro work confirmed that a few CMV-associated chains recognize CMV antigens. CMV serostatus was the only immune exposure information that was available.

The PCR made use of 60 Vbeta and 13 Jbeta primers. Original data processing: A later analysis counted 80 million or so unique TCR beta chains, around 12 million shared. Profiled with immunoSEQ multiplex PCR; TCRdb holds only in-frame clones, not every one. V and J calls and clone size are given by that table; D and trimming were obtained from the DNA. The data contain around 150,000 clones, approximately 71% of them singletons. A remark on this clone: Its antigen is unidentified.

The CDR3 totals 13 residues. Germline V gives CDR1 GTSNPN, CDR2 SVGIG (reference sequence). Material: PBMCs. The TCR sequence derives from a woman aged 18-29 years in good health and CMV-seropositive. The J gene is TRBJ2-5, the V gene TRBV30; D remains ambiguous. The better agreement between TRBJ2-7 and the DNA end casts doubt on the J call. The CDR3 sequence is CAWSQEGSYEQYF. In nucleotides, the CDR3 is TGTGCCTGGAGTCAGGAAGGATCCTACGAGCAGTACTTC.